A selection of T cell receptor beta chains follows, all from one sample in a study of T cells in Graves' hyperthyroidism and ophthalmopathy. TCRdb passed the multiplex PCR reads through MiXCR, listing each CDR3 protein once. The sample has about 560,000 distinct CDR3 sequences; roughly a sixth are singletons. Input material: blood. The receptors shown here come from a woman aged 18 to 35 with Graves' hyperthyroidism. Both conserved end residues are part of each CDR3. Fields, in order: CDR3 DNA, CDR3 protein, V gene, clone size, J gene, D gene. A D gene is named only where the DNA matches it firmly. Not every row has a clone size; where given, it reads once, few, many or a size class.

DNA: TGTGCCAGCAGTTCAAAGGACAGGGGAATATCCTACAATGAGCAGTTCTTC; CDR3: CASSSKDRGISYNEQFF; V: TRBV12-3/TRBV12-4; size: many; J: TRBJ2-1; D: TRBD1
DNA: TGTGCCAGCGGAAACTCTGGAAACACCATATATTTT; CDR3: CASGNSGNTIYF; V: TRBV2; size: .; J: TRBJ1-3; D: .
DNA: TGCGCCAGCAGCGCGTCGGGGACTAGCGGGAGCAGCAATGAGCAGTTCTTC; CDR3: CASSASGTSGSSNEQFF; V: TRBV5-1; size: .; J: TRBJ2-1; D: TRBD2
DNA: TGCGCCAGCAGCCAAGATCACACAGTTAACTATGGCTACACCTTC; CDR3: CASSQDHTVNYGYTF; V: TRBV4-3; size: few; J: TRBJ1-2; D: .
DNA: TGTGCCAGCAGCTTAGTGATCAGGGGCTATGGCTACACCTTC; CDR3: CASSLVIRGYGYTF; V: TRBV7-2; size: many; J: TRBJ1-2; D: .
DNA: TGTGCCAGCAGACTAGCGGGCCGCACAGATACGCAGTATTTT; CDR3: CASRLAGRTDTQYF; V: TRBV2; size: many; J: TRBJ2-3; D: TRBD2
DNA: TGTGCCAGCAGCTTTGACAGACCCTATGGCTACACCTTC; CDR3: CASSFDRPYGYTF; V: TRBV7-8; size: many; J: TRBJ1-2; D: .
DNA: TGTGCCAGCGCGACTAGCGGGGGGGCGGGAGAGACCCAGTACTTC; CDR3: CASATSGGAGETQYF; V: TRBV7-3; size: many; J: TRBJ2-5; D: TRBD2
DNA: TGTGCCAGCAGCCCCCTGGCGAGTCCTAAAGCTTTCTTT; CDR3: CASSPLASPKAFF; V: TRBV3-1; size: many; J: TRBJ1-1; D: .
DNA: TGTGCCAGCAGTTACTCAACAGCGGGTGAAAAACTGTTTTTT; CDR3: CASSYSTAGEKLFF; V: TRBV6-5; size: few; J: TRBJ1-4; D: .
DNA: TGCGCCAGCAGCCAAGATACTCGGCCAGCCTACTACACCTTC; CDR3: CASSQDTRPAYYTF; V: TRBV4-3; size: .; J: TRBJ1-2; D: .
DNA: TGTGCCATCAGTGCGGGGCAGGGGCCAAGCTCTGGGGCCAACGTCCTGACTTTC; CDR3: CAISAGQGPSSGANVLTF; V: TRBV10-3; size: .; J: TRBJ2-6; D: .
DNA: TGTGCCAGCAGTTTGGGGGGGGGACTGACCTACGAGCAGTACTTC; CDR3: CASSLGGGLTYEQYF; V: TRBV11-2; size: many; J: TRBJ2-7; D: TRBD2
DNA: TGCAGTGCTAGAGATAGCGCATTCGACACCGGGGAGCTGTTTTTT; CDR3: CSARDSAFDTGELFF; V: TRBV20-1; size: many; J: TRBJ2-2; D: .
DNA: TGCAGTGCTAGGGAGCCGATCACAGATACGCAGTATTTT; CDR3: CSAREPITDTQYF; V: TRBV20-1; size: few; J: TRBJ2-3; D: .
DNA: TGCAGTGCCAGGACCCTAAGTTCCTACGAGCAGTACTTC; CDR3: CSARTLSSYEQYF; V: TRBV20-1; size: .; J: TRBJ2-7; D: .
DNA: TGCAGTGCTAGAGGGGACACCCCCCGGGAGACCCAGTACTTC; CDR3: CSARGDTPRETQYF; V: TRBV20-1; size: .; J: TRBJ2-5; D: .
DNA: TGTGCCAGCAGCTTAGCCGGGAGCATGAACACTGAAGCTTTCTTT; CDR3: CASSLAGSMNTEAFF; V: TRBV11-2; size: many; J: TRBJ1-1; D: .
DNA: TGCAGTGCGCCGACAGCGGGAGGAACCACCGGGGAGCTGTTTTTT; CDR3: CSAPTAGGTTGELFF; V: TRBV20-1; size: .; J: TRBJ2-2; D: TRBD2
DNA: TGTGCCAGCAGTCCTTACATGGAGGCTTCACCCCTCCACTTT; CDR3: CASSPYMEASPLHF; V: TRBV6-2/TRBV6-3; size: few; J: TRBJ1-6; D: .
DNA: TGTGCCAGCTCAACTGGGGGGGGCATGGGAGAGACCCAGTACTTC; CDR3: CASSTGGGMGETQYF; V: TRBV6-1; size: few; J: TRBJ2-5; D: .
DNA: TGTCCCGGCCCCGATGACAGGACCCTCTCCTACGAGCAGTACTTC; CDR3: CPGPDDRTLSYEQYF; V: TRBV19; size: .; J: TRBJ2-7; D: .
DNA: TGTGCCAGCAGCGGGCTTACGGGACTAGATATGCCTAATGAGCAGTTCTTC; CDR3: CASSGLTGLDMPNEQFF; V: TRBV12-3/TRBV12-4; size: .; J: TRBJ2-1; D: TRBD2
DNA: TGTGCCAGCTCATCGATCCGGGACGCATCCTATGGCTACACCTTC; CDR3: CASSSIRDASYGYTF; V: TRBV18; size: few; J: TRBJ1-2; D: .
DNA: TGTGCCAGCCGCGGGGACTACGAGCAGTACTTC; CDR3: CASRGDYEQYF; V: TRBV18; size: many; J: TRBJ2-7; D: .
DNA: TGTGCCAGCAGCCAGGACGGCAGGGGTGGCGCAGATACGCAGTATTTT; CDR3: CASSQDGRGGADTQYF; V: TRBV3-1; size: few; J: TRBJ2-3; D: .
DNA: TGCAGCGTTGAAGGGGGGACAGGGAGGGCCCCGGACACTGAAGCTTTCTTT; CDR3: CSVEGGTGRAPDTEAFF; V: TRBV29-1; size: few; J: TRBJ1-1; D: TRBD1
DNA: TGTGCCAGCAGTTTACAAGGAATAGAAGCTTTCTTT; CDR3: CASSLQGIEAFF; V: TRBV28; size: .; J: TRBJ1-1; D: .
DNA: TGCAGTGCTCGGAGGGGGACTAGCGGTAAAAAAAACATTCAGTACTTC; CDR3: CSARRGTSGKKNIQYF; V: TRBV20-1; size: once; J: TRBJ2-4; D: TRBD2
DNA: TGCGCCAGCAGCCAAGATGTTTGGGTCGCTCAGCCCCAGCATTTT; CDR3: CASSQDVWVAQPQHF; V: TRBV4-3; size: .; J: TRBJ1-5; D: .
DNA: TGTGCCAGCAGCCGGGGAGAACAGGGCGCCGAGCAGTACTTC; CDR3: CASSRGEQGAEQYF; V: TRBV2; size: .; J: TRBJ2-7; D: .
DNA: TGTGCCAGCAGCTTAGCGCCATTTTTACGGGAGACCCACAATGAGCAGTTCTTC; CDR3: CASSLAPFLRETHNEQFF; V: TRBV7-8; size: .; J: TRBJ2-1; D: .
DNA: TGTGCCAGCGGAGGCAATGAGCAGTTCTTC; CDR3: CASGGNEQFF; V: TRBV11-2; size: many; J: TRBJ2-1; D: .
DNA: TGTGCCAGCAGTTTCCCCACAGGGGAAGAGACCCAGTACTTC; CDR3: CASSFPTGEETQYF; V: TRBV12-3/TRBV12-4; size: .; J: TRBJ2-5; D: TRBD1
DNA: TGCGCCAGCAGTGACCACTTGAGTAGCGGGTACTACGAGCAGTACTTC; CDR3: CASSDHLSSGYYEQYF; V: TRBV10-2; size: .; J: TRBJ2-7; D: TRBD2
DNA: TGCAGTGCTAGAGTTCCCGGGACCGATACGCAGTATTTT; CDR3: CSARVPGTDTQYF; V: TRBV20-1; size: few; J: TRBJ2-3; D: .